The rows below give T cell receptor beta chains drawn from one sample of a study of cytomegalovirus exposure and HLA in healthy donors. The protocol was immunoSEQ multiplex PCR, while the TCRdb copy is restricted to in-frame clones and leaves out a portion. Of around 120,000 clones in the sample, 55% to 75% were seen once. The sample was PBMCs. The receptors come from a middle-aged woman in good health and CMV-seropositive. Both conserved end residues are part of each CDR3. A D gene is named only where the DNA matches it firmly. Rows may omit the clone size; those that give it use once, few, many or a size class.

CDR3nt	CDR3aa	d_gene	abundance	v_gene	j_gene
TGTGCCAGCAGTTCGGGGAAGTCCTACGAGCAGTACTTC	CASSSGKSYEQYF	NA	NA	TRBV28	TRBJ2-7
TGTGCCAGCAGCTTGGACGGGACAGGGAACGAGCAGTACTTC	CASSLDGTGNEQYF	TRBD1	NA	TRBV5-4	TRBJ2-7
TGCGCCAGCAGCCAAGAGGGCAGCGGCGCCTACGAGCAGTACTTC	CASSQEGSGAYEQYF	NA	NA	TRBV4-3	TRBJ2-7
TGCGCCAGCAGCTTGGAAGGACTAGGGTACCAAGAGACCCAGTACTTC	CASSLEGLGYQETQYF	TRBD2	NA	TRBV5-1	TRBJ2-5
TGTGCTAGTGGTTCGAGGACTAGCGGGGGTACCGGGGAGCTGTTTTTT	CASGSRTSGGTGELFF	TRBD2	NA	TRBV12-5	TRBJ2-2
TGTGCCAGCTCAGCGAACAGGGAAGGCACTGAAGCTTTCTTT	CASSANREGTEAFF	NA	NA	TRBV18	TRBJ1-1
TGCGCCAGCAGTCCAACCCCGGGGGTAAACTATGGCTACACCTTC	CASSPTPGVNYGYTF	NA	NA	TRBV23-1	TRBJ1-2
TGCGCCAGCAGCTTAGGGGAGGCGGCTAATGAAAAACTGTTTTTT	CASSLGEAANEKLFF	NA	few	TRBV5-1	TRBJ1-4
TGTGCCATCAGTGATACCTCCCGGGGGGAGTACGAGCAGTACTTC	CAISDTSRGEYEQYF	TRBD2	NA	TRBV10-3	TRBJ2-7
TGCGCCAGCAGCCAAGATGGGACTAGCGGGGGGGATAATTCCAATGAGCAGTTCTTC	CASSQDGTSGGDNSNEQFF	TRBD2	NA	TRBV4-3	TRBJ2-1
TGTGCCAGCAGCTTGGCCAATGGAGCCTACGAGCAGTACTTC	CASSLANGAYEQYF	NA	NA	TRBV5-4	TRBJ2-7
TGTGCCATCAGTGACAGGTCTGGGGCCAACGTCCTGACTTTC	CAISDRSGANVLTF	NA	NA	TRBV10-3	TRBJ2-6
TGCGCCAGCAGCCTGCGCCCGGGGAATCAGCCCCAGCATTTT	CASSLRPGNQPQHF	NA	NA	TRBV5-1	TRBJ1-5
TGTGCCAGCAGTGAATTGGGGGGTCAAGAAAAACTGTTTTTT	CASSELGGQEKLFF	NA	few	TRBV25-1	TRBJ1-4
TGTGCCAGCAAATCGGGCTCCTACGAGCAGTACTTC	CASKSGSYEQYF	NA	NA	TRBV6-1	TRBJ2-7
TGTGCCAGCAGCTTAGAAGCGGGCTCCACAGATACGCAGTATTTT	CASSLEAGSTDTQYF	NA	NA	TRBV5-4	TRBJ2-3
TGTGCCAGCAGCTTAGTATTGGACTATCAGCCCCAGCATTTT	CASSLVLDYQPQHF	NA	NA	TRBV7-2	TRBJ1-5
TGTGCCAGCAGCCGGACAGGGCCTGGCTACACCTTC	CASSRTGPGYTF	TRBD1	once	TRBV5-6	TRBJ1-2
TGTGCCAGCAGCTCCCTAGCGGGGGGGCAAGAGACCCAGTACTTC	CASSSLAGGQETQYF	TRBD2	NA	TRBV11-2	TRBJ2-5
TGTGCCAGTAGTCTTGACACTGGGAGGCAAGAGACCCAGTACTTC	CASSLDTGRQETQYF	NA	NA	TRBV19	TRBJ2-5
TGTGCCAGCAGTTCAAGGGGCGAGTTCTACAATGAGCAGTTCTTC	CASSSRGEFYNEQFF	NA	NA	TRBV6-5	TRBJ2-1
TGTGCCATCAGTGCTCCTAGACAGGGCTACGAGCAGTACTTC	CAISAPRQGYEQYF	TRBD1	once	TRBV10-3	TRBJ2-7
TGTGCCAGCAGCTTGGAGGGGCAAGAGACCCAGTACTTC	CASSLEGQETQYF	NA	few	TRBV5-4	TRBJ2-5
TGTGCCAGTAGCCGGGGGGGCACCTATGGCTACACCTTC	CASSRGGTYGYTF	NA	NA	TRBV19	TRBJ1-2
TGCGCCAGCAGGCAAGCTGGACAGGGGGTGGGCTACGAGCAGTACTTC	CASRQAGQGVGYEQYF	TRBD1	NA	TRBV4-1	TRBJ2-7
TGTGCTAGCAGCTTACTAGCGGGGGATTACAATGAGCAGTTCTTC	CASSLLAGDYNEQFF	TRBD2	NA	TRBV7-7	TRBJ2-1
TGTGCCAGCCAGGGGGCGGGTGGAGCGAACACCGGGGAGCTGTTTTTT	CASQGAGGANTGELFF	TRBD1	NA	TRBV9	TRBJ2-2
TGTGCCAGCAGCCAAGTGGGAGCCCGGAGCTCCTACGAGCAGTACTTC	CASSQVGARSSYEQYF	NA	many	TRBV4-2	TRBJ2-7
TGTGCCAGCGACAAGGGGCGGGGGGGCCTTGGTGAGCAGTTCTTC	CASDKGRGGLGEQFF	TRBD2	NA	TRBV6-1	TRBJ2-1
TGTGCCAGCAGCTTATGGGCTAGCGGGGACGACGAGCAGTACTTC	CASSLWASGDDEQYF	TRBD2	NA	TRBV7-9	TRBJ2-7
TGTGCCAGCTCACGGGGACAGGGGAACACTGAAGCTTTCTTT	CASSRGQGNTEAFF	TRBD1	NA	TRBV18	TRBJ1-1
TGCAGCTCCCCGAACGCAGGGGCCGGTGAAGCTTTCTTT	CSSPNAGAGEAFF	NA	NA	TRBV29-1	TRBJ1-1
TGTGCCAGCAGCCCTGGACTAGCGGGGGGACGGGCCTACAATGAGCAGTTCTTC	CASSPGLAGGRAYNEQFF	TRBD2	NA	TRBV5-4	TRBJ2-1
TGTGCCTCAGGGGAGACCCAGTACTTC	CASGETQYF	NA	NA	TRBV7-2	TRBJ2-5
TGTGCCAGCAGTTGGGGGACAGGGGATTCACCCCTCCACTTT	CASSWGTGDSPLHF	TRBD1	NA	TRBV27	TRBJ1-6
TGTGCCAGCAGTTACTCGGGACAGGGCTCGGGCTATGGCTACACCTTC	CASSYSGQGSGYGYTF	TRBD1	NA	TRBV6-6	TRBJ1-2
TGTGCCAGTAGTACTATCCACACCACAGGCAATGAGCAGTTCTTC	CASSTIHTTGNEQFF	NA	once	TRBV19	TRBJ2-1
TGTGCCAGCAGTTTACTGCGGAGCCCGCCCCTCCACTTT	CASSLLRSPPLHF	NA	NA	TRBV27	TRBJ1-6
TGTGCCAGCAGCCATCACAGGGCGATCTCTGGAAACACCATATATTTT	CASSHHRAISGNTIYF	NA	NA	TRBV4-2	TRBJ1-3
TGTGCCAGCAGCCCTTACAAGGAGACCCAGTACTTC	CASSPYKETQYF	NA	NA	TRBV7-2	TRBJ2-5
TGTGCCAGCAGTGTACAGAACACCGGGGAGCTGTTTTTT	CASSVQNTGELFF	NA	few	TRBV2	TRBJ2-2
TGTGCCAGCAGCCTTCTAACTAGCGGGGACCGCCTGGGGGAGCAGTACTTC	CASSLLTSGDRLGEQYF	TRBD2	NA	TRBV13	TRBJ2-7
TGCGCCAGCAGCCTTTCTCCCGGGACAGGGGCCTACAATGAGCAGTTCTTC	CASSLSPGTGAYNEQFF	TRBD1	once	TRBV4-1	TRBJ2-1
TGCGCCAGCAGGCGAGCGGGGGAGACCGGGGAGCTGTTTTTT	CASRRAGETGELFF	TRBD2	once	TRBV5-1	TRBJ2-2
TGCGCCAGCAGCCCGGAGGACGGTAACTATGGCTACACCTTC	CASSPEDGNYGYTF	NA	NA	TRBV5-1	TRBJ1-2
TGTGCCAGCTCACGCCCCGCGGGGACTGAAGCTTTCTTT	CASSRPAGTEAFF	NA	NA	TRBV18	TRBJ1-1
TGTGCCAGCAGCTCCCCAGAGCGCTCCTACGAGCAGTACTTC	CASSSPERSYEQYF	NA	few	TRBV9	TRBJ2-7
TGTGCCAGCAGTGAACGAAGAGGCAGGGGGCTTTATGGCTACACCTTC	CASSERRGRGLYGYTF	TRBD1	NA	TRBV25-1	TRBJ1-2
TGTGCCAGCAGCTCTTACAGGGGTAGTAGCTATGGCTACACCTTC	CASSSYRGSSYGYTF	TRBD1	NA	TRBV11-2	TRBJ1-2
TGTGCCAGCAGAACTACCGGGACAGGGCTTGGGGGCTACACCTTC	CASRTTGTGLGGYTF	TRBD1	few	TRBV9	TRBJ1-2
TGTGCCAGCAGCCTCCGGGTGGGTGAAAAACTGTTTTTT	CASSLRVGEKLFF	NA	NA	TRBV5-6	TRBJ1-4
TGTGCCAGCAGCGTCTGGGGCGACACCGGGGAGCTGTTTTTT	CASSVWGDTGELFF	NA	NA	TRBV7-9	TRBJ2-2
TGCGCCAGCAGCTTGTCGGGAGGGACGAACACTGAAGCTTTCTTT	CASSLSGGTNTEAFF	NA	NA	TRBV5-1	TRBJ1-1
TGTGCCATCAGTGAACAGGGGAAGGCCGGGGAGCTGTTTTTT	CAISEQGKAGELFF	TRBD1	NA	TRBV10-3	TRBJ2-2
TGTGCCAGCAGCCAGGGGGACAGGGTGAACACTGAAGCTTTCTTT	CASSQGDRVNTEAFF	TRBD1	many	TRBV4-2	TRBJ1-1
TGCGCCAGCAGCCAAAAGTATCGGGGAAACATTCTTTTCTTC	CASSQKYRGNILFF	NA	NA	TRBV4-1	TRBJ2-4
TGTGCCAGCAGTTCCGGGAGGGATACGCAGTATTTT	CASSSGRDTQYF	TRBD2	NA	TRBV25-1	TRBJ2-3
TGCGCCAGCAGCCAATTCCAACCGGGACAGGGTTCGTCATTGCCTAACTATGGCTACACCTTC	CASSQFQPGQGSSLPNYGYTF	TRBD1	NA	TRBV4-1	TRBJ1-2
TGCAGCGTTGAGCAGGGGGCCAACTACGAGCAGTACTTC	CSVEQGANYEQYF	TRBD1	NA	TRBV29-1	TRBJ2-7
TGCGCCAGCAGCCAAGATCTAGTCCGGACAGCATATGGCTACACCTTC	CASSQDLVRTAYGYTF	NA	few	TRBV4-3	TRBJ1-2